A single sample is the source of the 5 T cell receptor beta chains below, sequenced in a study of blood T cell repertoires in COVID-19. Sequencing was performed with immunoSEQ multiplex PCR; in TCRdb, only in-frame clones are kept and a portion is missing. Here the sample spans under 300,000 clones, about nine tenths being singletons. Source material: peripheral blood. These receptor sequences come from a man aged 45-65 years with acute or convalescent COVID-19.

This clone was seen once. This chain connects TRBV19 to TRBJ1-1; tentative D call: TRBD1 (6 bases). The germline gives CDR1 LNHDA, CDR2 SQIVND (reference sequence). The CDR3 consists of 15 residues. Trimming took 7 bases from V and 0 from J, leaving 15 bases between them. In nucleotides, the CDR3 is TGTGCCAGTACCAGGGGAGATTGGATGAACACTGAAGCTTTCTTT. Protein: CASTRGDWMNTEAFF.

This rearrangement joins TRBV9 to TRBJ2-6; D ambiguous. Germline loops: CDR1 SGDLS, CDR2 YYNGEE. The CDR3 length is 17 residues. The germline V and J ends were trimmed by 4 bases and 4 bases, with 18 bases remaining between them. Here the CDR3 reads CASSLGGDVGGANVLTF. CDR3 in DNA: TGTGCCAGCAGCCTCGGTGGAGATGTCGGGGGGGCCAACGTCCTGACTTTC. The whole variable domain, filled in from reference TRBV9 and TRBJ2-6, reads DSGVTQTPKHLITATGQRVTLRCSPRSGDLSVYWYQQSLDQGLQFLIQYYNGEERAKGNILERFSAQQFPDLHSELNLSSLELGDSALYFCASSLGGDVGGANVLTFGAGSRLTVL.

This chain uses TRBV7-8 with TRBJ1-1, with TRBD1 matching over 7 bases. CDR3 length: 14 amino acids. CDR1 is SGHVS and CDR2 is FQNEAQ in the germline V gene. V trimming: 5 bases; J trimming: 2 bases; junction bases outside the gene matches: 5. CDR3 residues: CASSLHRGNTEAFF. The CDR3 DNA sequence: TGTGCCAGCAGCCTTCACAGGGGAAACACTGAAGCTTTCTTT. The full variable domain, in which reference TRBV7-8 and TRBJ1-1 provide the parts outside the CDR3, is GAGVSQSPRYKVAKRGQDVALRCDPISGHVSLFWYQQALGQGPEFLTYFQNEAQLDKSGLPSDRFFAERPEGSVSTLKIQRTQQEDSAVYLCASSLHRGNTEAFFGQGTRLTVV.

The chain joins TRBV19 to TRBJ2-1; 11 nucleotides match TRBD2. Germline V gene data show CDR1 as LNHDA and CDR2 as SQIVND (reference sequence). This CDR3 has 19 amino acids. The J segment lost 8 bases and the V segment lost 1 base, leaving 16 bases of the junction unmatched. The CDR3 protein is CASSIGRLAGFLPGDEQFF. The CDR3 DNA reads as TGTGCCAGTAGTATAGGAAGACTAGCGGGGTTTCTACCCGGGGATGAGCAGTTCTTC.

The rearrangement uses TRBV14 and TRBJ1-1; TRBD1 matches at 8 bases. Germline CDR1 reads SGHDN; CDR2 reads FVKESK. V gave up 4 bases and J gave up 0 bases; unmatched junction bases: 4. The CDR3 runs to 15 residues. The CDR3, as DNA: TGTGCCAGCAGCCGAGAACAGGGGGTGAACACTGAAGCTTTCTTT. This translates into CASSREQGVNTEAFF. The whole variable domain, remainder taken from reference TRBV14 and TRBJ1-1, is EAGVTQFPSHSVIEKGQTVTLRCDPISGHDNLYWYRRVMGKEIKFLLHFVKESKQDESGMPNNRFLAERTGGTYSTLKVQPAELEDSGVYFCASSREQGVNTEAFFGQGTRLTVV.